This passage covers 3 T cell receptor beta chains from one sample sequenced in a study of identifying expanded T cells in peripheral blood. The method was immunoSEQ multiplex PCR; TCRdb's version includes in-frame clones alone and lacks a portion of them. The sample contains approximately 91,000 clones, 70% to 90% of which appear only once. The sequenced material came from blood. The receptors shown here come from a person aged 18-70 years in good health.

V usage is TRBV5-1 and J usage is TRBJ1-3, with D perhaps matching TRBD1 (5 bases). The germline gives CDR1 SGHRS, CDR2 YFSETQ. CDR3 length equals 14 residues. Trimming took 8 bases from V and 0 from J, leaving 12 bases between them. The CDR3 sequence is CASKQDPSGNTIYF. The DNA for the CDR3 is TGCGCCAGTAAACAGGATCCCTCTGGAAACACCATATATTTT.

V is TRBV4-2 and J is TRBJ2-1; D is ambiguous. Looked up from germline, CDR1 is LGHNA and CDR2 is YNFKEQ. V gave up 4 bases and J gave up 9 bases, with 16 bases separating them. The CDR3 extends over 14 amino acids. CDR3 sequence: CASSPNSIGGEQFF. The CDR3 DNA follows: TGTGCCAGCAGCCCCAATTCCATAGGCGGTGAGCAGTTCTTC.

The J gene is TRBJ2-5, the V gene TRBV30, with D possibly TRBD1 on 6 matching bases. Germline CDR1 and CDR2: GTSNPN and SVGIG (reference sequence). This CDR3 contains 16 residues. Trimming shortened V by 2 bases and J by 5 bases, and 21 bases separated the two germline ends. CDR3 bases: TGTGCCTGGAGTACCGGACAGAGAGGTCGGGTGGAGACCCAGTACTTC. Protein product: CAWSTGQRGRVETQYF.